The entry below gives a single TCR beta chain sequence along with its context. What it binds is not known. The sample is drawn from a study of memory CD4+ T cells and cytomegalovirus serostatus. The assay was immunoSEQ multiplex PCR, and TCRdb's table has in-frame clones only and misses some. The table has 60,000 to 75,000 clones, 80% seen once; the top ten hold 0.53%. Single viable CD3+CD4+CD8-CD45RO+ cells were sorted as the memory CD4+ T cells. The study's findings and limits: The CMV-associated TCR signature appears largely within the CD4+ memory repertoire.

Trimming pared 4 bases from V and 2 bases from J, leaving 13 bases between. Per germline, CDR1 SGHRS and CDR2 YFSETQ. This CDR3 is built from 14 residues. V and J are TRBV5-1 and TRBJ2-7; maybe TRBD1 (5 bases). The sequence was obtained from an adult in good health and CMV-seronegative. Some clones in this sample may be carry-over from other donors' samples. Material for sequencing was memory CD4+ T cells from blood. The CDR3 DNA sequence: TGCGCCAGCAGCATGTCCCCAGGGACCTACGAGCAGTACTTC. Translation gives CASSMSPGTYEQYF.